This is a list of T cell receptor beta chains from one sample in a study of blood T cell repertoires in COVID-19. The repertoire was sequenced with immunoSEQ multiplex PCR; TCRdb's copy has only in-frame clones and lacks some. The sample holds roughly 200,000 clones, roughly 84% seen once. Sample: peripheral blood. The receptors were sampled from a man between 40 and 49 years old with acute or convalescent COVID-19. Both conserved end residues are part of each CDR3. The D gene is left open where the match is weak. Where a row states a size, it is once, few, many or the class of an expanded clone; other rows omit it.

v_gene	j_gene	abundance	d_gene	CDR3aa	CDR3nt
TRBV5-1	TRBJ2-2	.	TRBD1	CASSSGGGSGELFF	TGCGCCAGCAGCTCAGGGGGCGGATCGGGGGAGCTGTTTTTT
TRBV3-1/TRBV3-2	TRBJ1-2	few	TRBD1	CASSDPGQPYGYTF	TGTGCCAGCAGCGACCCGGGACAGCCCTATGGCTACACCTTC
TRBV11-3	TRBJ2-1	.	.	CASSSSLVTGEQFF	TGTGCCAGCAGCTCCTCCCTAGTGACAGGTGAGCAGTTCTTC
TRBV19	TRBJ1-5	.	.	CASSIIWAGDQPQHF	TGTGCCAGTAGTATAATATGGGCAGGCGATCAGCCCCAGCATTTT
TRBV5-6	TRBJ1-6	.	.	CASSFIGGSPLHF	TGTGCCAGCAGCTTTATTGGGGGCTCACCCCTCCACTTT
TRBV4-3	TRBJ2-1	.	.	CASSQDYLSSYNEQFF	TGCGCCAGCAGCCAAGACTACCTGAGCTCCTACAATGAGCAGTTCTTC
TRBV7-9	TRBJ1-2	.	TRBD1	CASSLADRVNYGYTF	TGTGCCAGCAGCTTAGCCGACAGGGTCAACTATGGCTACACCTTC
TRBV6-1	TRBJ2-5	.	TRBD2	CASSEGLASPQETQYF	TGTGCCAGCAGCGAAGGACTAGCGTCTCCCCAAGAGACCCAGTACTTC
TRBV5-1	TRBJ2-7	once	TRBD1	CASSQVDRTYEQYF	TGCGCCAGCAGCCAAGTGGACAGGACCTACGAGCAGTACTTC
TRBV30	TRBJ2-2	.	TRBD1	CAWGTGRYPTNTGELFF	TGTGCCTGGGGGACAGGGCGCTACCCCACGAACACCGGGGAGCTGTTTTTT
TRBV4-2	TRBJ1-2	.	TRBD1	CASSQDRTGDSYGYTF	TGTGCCAGCAGCCAAGATCGGACAGGGGATAGCTATGGCTACACCTTC
TRBV3-1/TRBV3-2	TRBJ2-1	.	TRBD2	CASSRGLAGAYNEQFF	TGTGCCAGCAGCCGAGGACTAGCGGGAGCTTACAATGAGCAGTTCTTC
TRBV2	TRBJ1-5	.	TRBD1	CASRANRGPNQPQHF	TGTGCCAGCAGGGCCAACAGGGGTCCCAATCAGCCCCAGCATTTT
TRBV19	TRBJ1-5	few	.	CASRKIGVSEPQHF	TGTGCCAGTAGGAAGATAGGAGTGTCTGAGCCCCAGCATTTT
TRBV30	TRBJ1-1	.	.	CAWSVGDTEAFF	TGTGCCTGGAGTGTAGGGGACACTGAAGCTTTCTTT
TRBV28	TRBJ2-1	.	.	CASSLFGEAYNEQFF	TGTGCCAGCAGTTTATTTGGTGAGGCGTACAATGAGCAGTTCTTC
TRBV9	TRBJ1-1	.	TRBD1	CASSLRTGTMNTEAFF	TGTGCCAGCAGCTTGCGGACAGGGACGATGAACACTGAAGCTTTCTTT
TRBV6-6	TRBJ1-1	.	.	CASRERGEAFF	TGTGCCAGCAGAGAAAGGGGTGAAGCTTTCTTT
TRBV7-2	TRBJ2-2	.	TRBD2	CASSLVAGGLPGELFF	TGTGCCAGCAGCTTAGTAGCGGGAGGTTTACCCGGGGAGCTGTTTTTT
TRBV5-1	TRBJ2-7	.	.	CASSLGLGGIYEQYF	TGCGCCAGCAGCTTAGGGTTAGGGGGTATCTACGAGCAGTACTTC
TRBV7-6	TRBJ2-1	.	.	CASSHSDYNEQFF	TGTGCCAGCAGCCATTCAGACTACAATGAGCAGTTCTTC
TRBV19	TRBJ2-5	once	TRBD1	CASSILRDRDGETQYF	TGTGCCAGTAGTATTTTGAGGGACAGGGATGGAGAGACCCAGTACTTC
TRBV19	TRBJ2-2	.	TRBD2	CASVATSGRAPGELFF	TGTGCCAGTGTTGCGACTAGCGGGAGGGCTCCCGGGGAGCTGTTTTTT
TRBV5-1	TRBJ2-1	.	.	CASSPRTLSSDEQFF	TGCGCCAGCAGCCCTAGGACTCTCTCGAGCGATGAGCAGTTCTTC
TRBV7-2	TRBJ1-3	.	.	CASSLTHESYSGNTIYF	TGTGCCAGCAGCTTAACTCATGAGAGTTACTCTGGAAACACCATATATTTT
TRBV29-1	TRBJ1-1	.	.	CSVEELQGIAAFF	TGCAGCGTTGAAGAATTGCAGGGAATTGCAGCTTTCTTT
TRBV27	TRBJ2-3	.	.	CASSRTVRDTQYF	TGTGCCAGCAGCCGGACAGTCCGAGATACGCAGTATTTT
TRBV6-2/TRBV6-3	TRBJ1-1	.	.	CASSTQTGNTEAFF	TGTGCCAGCAGTACTCAAACTGGGAACACTGAAGCTTTCTTT
TRBV19	TRBJ1-1	.	TRBD1	CASSMGRGLTEAFF	TGTGCCAGTAGTATGGGCAGGGGGCTTACTGAAGCTTTCTTT
TRBV18	TRBJ1-1	.	TRBD1	CASSPKSQGWGMNTEAFF	TGTGCCAGCTCACCAAAGTCACAGGGGTGGGGTATGAACACTGAAGCTTTCTTT
TRBV3-1/TRBV3-2	TRBJ2-1	.	.	CASSQDVSSYNEQFF	TGTGCCAGCAGCCAAGATGTGAGCTCCTACAATGAGCAGTTCTTC
TRBV7-7	TRBJ2-3	.	.	CASSYGRGRTDTQYF	TGTGCCAGCAGCTACGGGAGAGGACGCACAGATACGCAGTATTTT
TRBV7-9	TRBJ2-1	.	TRBD2	CASSFNPSGSLSEQFF	TGTGCCAGCAGCTTCAACCCTAGCGGTTCCCTTAGTGAGCAGTTCTTC
TRBV27	TRBJ2-7	.	TRBD2	CASSILAGGYQGHEQYF	TGTGCCAGCAGTATCTTAGCGGGAGGTTATCAAGGTCACGAGCAGTACTTC
TRBV5-5	TRBJ2-1	.	TRBD1	CASSSSGQTYNEQFF	TGTGCCAGCAGCTCTTCGGGACAGACTTACAATGAGCAGTTCTTC
TRBV6-6	TRBJ2-7	.	.	CASSYDRWDIPYEQYF	TGTGCCAGCAGTTACGACCGGTGGGACATCCCCTACGAGCAGTACTTC
TRBV7-8	TRBJ1-2	.	TRBD1	CASSLVEGAMDYGYTF	TGTGCCAGCAGCTTGGTGGAGGGGGCAATGGACTATGGCTACACCTTC
TRBV11-2	TRBJ2-2	.	TRBD2	CASSFWAGAGGWNTGELFF	TGTGCCAGCAGCTTCTGGGCGGGAGCGGGAGGGTGGAACACCGGGGAGCTGTTTTTT
TRBV5-1	TRBJ2-1	.	.	CASGPGLANNEQFF	TGCGCCAGCGGCCCTGGTCTAGCGAACAATGAGCAGTTCTTC
TRBV4-2	TRBJ2-7	.	.	CASSQVGGATVEQYF	TGTGCCAGCAGCCAAGTAGGGGGGGCGACGGTGGAGCAGTACTTC
TRBV5-4	TRBJ2-2	.	.	CASSLIGANTGELFF	TGTGCCAGCAGCTTGATCGGGGCGAACACCGGGGAGCTGTTTTTT
TRBV18	TRBJ2-7	.	TRBD1	CASSGGQDWEQYF	TGTGCCAGCTCAGGAGGACAGGACTGGGAGCAGTACTTC
TRBV7-3	TRBJ1-3	once	.	CASSPQGGPGNTIYF	TGTGCCAGCAGCCCTCAGGGTGGCCCTGGAAACACCATATATTTT
TRBV3-1/TRBV3-2	TRBJ2-7	.	.	CASSRYRTEQYF	TGTGCCAGCAGTCGATATAGGACAGAGCAGTACTTC
TRBV19	TRBJ2-3	.	.	CASSMRDFLTDTQYF	TGTGCCAGTAGTATGAGGGACTTCCTCACAGATACGCAGTATTTT
TRBV4-1	TRBJ2-7	.	.	CASSQPGDYYEQYF	TGCGCCAGCAGCCAACCCGGTGACTACTACGAGCAGTACTTC
TRBV19	TRBJ1-5	.	TRBD1	CASSRGGNQPQHF	TGTGCCAGTAGCAGGGGGGGCAATCAGCCCCAGCATTTT
TRBV29-1	TRBJ1-1	.	TRBD1	CSVRTGVEAFF	TGCAGCGTTAGGACAGGGGTAGAAGCTTTCTTT
TRBV19	TRBJ2-7	.	TRBD2	CASSPKAPTSGESSYEQYF	TGTGCCAGTAGTCCCAAGGCCCCGACTAGCGGGGAGAGCTCCTACGAGCAGTACTTC
TRBV24-1	TRBJ2-5	.	.	CATSDLTRRQETQYF	TGTGCCACCAGTGATTTAACCAGGCGCCAAGAGACCCAGTACTTC
TRBV29-1	TRBJ1-1	few	.	CSVDHREAAFF	TGCAGCGTTGATCACAGGGAAGCCGCTTTCTTT
TRBV6-5	TRBJ1-1	.	TRBD1	CASSYTTGVFTEAFF	TGTGCCAGCAGTTACACAACAGGGGTGTTCACTGAAGCTTTCTTT
TRBV2	TRBJ1-5	.	.	CASSGSGFGNNQPQHF	TGTGCCAGCAGTGGTTCGGGGTTCGGGAACAATCAGCCCCAGCATTTT
TRBV5-1	TRBJ2-2	few	.	CASSPRDIGNTGELFF	TGCGCCAGCAGCCCGCGCGATATTGGGAACACCGGGGAGCTGTTTTTT
TRBV10-3	TRBJ1-4	.	.	CAISGKDSSSNEKLFF	TGTGCCATCAGTGGAAAGGACTCCTCCTCTAATGAAAAACTGTTTTTT